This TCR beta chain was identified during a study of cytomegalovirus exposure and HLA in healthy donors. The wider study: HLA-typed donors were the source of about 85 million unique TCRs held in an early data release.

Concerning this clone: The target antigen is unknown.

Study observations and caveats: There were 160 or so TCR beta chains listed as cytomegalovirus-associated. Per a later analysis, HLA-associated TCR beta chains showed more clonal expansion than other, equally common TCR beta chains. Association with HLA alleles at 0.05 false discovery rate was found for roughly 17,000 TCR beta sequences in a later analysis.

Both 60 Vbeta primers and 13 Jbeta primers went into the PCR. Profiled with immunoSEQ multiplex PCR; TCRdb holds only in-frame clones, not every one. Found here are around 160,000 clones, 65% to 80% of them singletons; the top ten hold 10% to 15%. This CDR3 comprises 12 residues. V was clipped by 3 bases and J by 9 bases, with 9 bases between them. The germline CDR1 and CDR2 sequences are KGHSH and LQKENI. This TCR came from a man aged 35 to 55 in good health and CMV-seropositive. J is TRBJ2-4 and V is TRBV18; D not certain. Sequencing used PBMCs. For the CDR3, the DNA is TGTGCCAGCTCACCTCAGGATGGCATTCAGTACTTC. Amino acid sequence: CASSPQDGIQYF.